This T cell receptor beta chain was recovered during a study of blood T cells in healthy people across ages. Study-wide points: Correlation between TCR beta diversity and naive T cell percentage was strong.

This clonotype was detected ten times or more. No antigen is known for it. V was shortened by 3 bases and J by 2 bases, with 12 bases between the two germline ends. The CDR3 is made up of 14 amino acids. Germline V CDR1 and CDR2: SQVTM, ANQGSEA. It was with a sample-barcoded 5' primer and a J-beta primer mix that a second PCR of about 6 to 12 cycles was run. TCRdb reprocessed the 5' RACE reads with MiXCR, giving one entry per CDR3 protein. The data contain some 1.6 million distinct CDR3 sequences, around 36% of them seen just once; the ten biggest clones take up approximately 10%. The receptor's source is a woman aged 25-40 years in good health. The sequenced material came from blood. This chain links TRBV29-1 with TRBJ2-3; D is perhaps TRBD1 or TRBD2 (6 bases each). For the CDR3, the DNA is TGCAGCGTTGAGGGGGGCCCACACACAGATACGCAGTATTTT. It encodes CSVEGGPHTDTQYF.